The T cell receptor (beta chain) under discussion was sequenced for a study of blood T cells in healthy people across ages. Sample-barcoded 5' priming and a J-beta primer mix drove a second PCR of about 7 to 11 cycles. Each cDNA was tagged by a template-switch adaptor containing 12 random nucleotides. Every sample produced at least 3 million CDR3-containing paired-end reads. One entry per CDR3 protein, called by TCRdb with MiXCR from the 5' RACE reads. The repertoire consists of over a million distinct CDR3 sequences, with 55% to 75% occurring once and the leading ten covering more than 6%. This clonotype came up a few times. This TCR was recovered from a man aged 18 to 30 in good health. Source material: blood.

The CDR3 reads CSVEASGSDEQYF. DNA of the CDR3: TGCAGCGTTGAGGCTAGCGGGAGTGACGAGCAGTACTTC. The V gene is TRBV29-1, the J gene TRBJ2-5; 10 nucleotides line up with TRBD2. With the DNA end fitting TRBJ2-7 better, the J assignment may be wrong. The CDR3 runs to 13 residues. Germline-derived CDR1 and CDR2 are SQVTM and ANQGSEA.